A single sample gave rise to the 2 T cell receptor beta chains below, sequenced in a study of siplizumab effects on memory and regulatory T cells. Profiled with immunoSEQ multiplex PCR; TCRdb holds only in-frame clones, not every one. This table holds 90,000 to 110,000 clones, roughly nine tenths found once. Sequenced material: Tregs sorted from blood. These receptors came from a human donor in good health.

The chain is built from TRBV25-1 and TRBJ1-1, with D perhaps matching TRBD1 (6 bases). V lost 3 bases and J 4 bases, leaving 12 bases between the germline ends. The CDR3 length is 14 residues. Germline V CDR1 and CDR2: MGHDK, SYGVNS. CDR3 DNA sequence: TGTGCCAGCAGTGACCAGGGGCAGGTCACTGAAGCTTTCTTT. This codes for CASSDQGQVTEAFF.

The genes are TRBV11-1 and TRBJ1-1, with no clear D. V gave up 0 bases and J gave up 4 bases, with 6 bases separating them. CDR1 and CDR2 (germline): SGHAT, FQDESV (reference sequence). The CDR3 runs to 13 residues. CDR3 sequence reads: CASSLAGGTEAFF. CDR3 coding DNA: TGTGCCAGCAGCTTAGCGGGAGGCACTGAAGCTTTCTTT.